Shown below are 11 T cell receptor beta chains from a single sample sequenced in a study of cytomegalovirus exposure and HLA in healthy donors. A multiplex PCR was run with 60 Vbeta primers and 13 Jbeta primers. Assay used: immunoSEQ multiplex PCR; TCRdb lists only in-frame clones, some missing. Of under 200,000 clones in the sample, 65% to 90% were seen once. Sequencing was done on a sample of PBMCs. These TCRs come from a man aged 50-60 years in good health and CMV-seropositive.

In DNA form, the CDR3 reads TGCGCCAGCAGCCAAGACCCTTCCAATGAGCAGTTCTTC. Amino acids: CASSQDPSNEQFF. The chain recombines TRBV4-3 with TRBJ2-1; D not certain. Germline lookup yields CDR1 LGHNA and CDR2 YSLEER. V shed 0 bases and J shed 6 bases, with 6 bases lying between them. CDR3 length equals 13 residues.

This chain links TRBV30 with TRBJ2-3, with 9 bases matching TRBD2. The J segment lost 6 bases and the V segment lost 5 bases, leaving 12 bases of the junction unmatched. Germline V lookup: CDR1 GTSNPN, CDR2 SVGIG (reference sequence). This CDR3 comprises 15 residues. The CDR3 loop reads CAWGLGGGGPDTQYF. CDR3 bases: TGTGCCTGGGGCCTGGGCGGGGGGGGTCCTGATACGCAGTATTTT.

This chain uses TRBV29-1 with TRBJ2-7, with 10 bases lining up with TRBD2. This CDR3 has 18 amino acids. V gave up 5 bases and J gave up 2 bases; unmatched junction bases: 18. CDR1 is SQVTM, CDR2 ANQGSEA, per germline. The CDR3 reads CSVFSRQGYSGGTYEQYF. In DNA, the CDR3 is TGCAGCGTTTTTTCAAGACAGGGTTATAGCGGGGGGACCTACGAGCAGTACTTC.

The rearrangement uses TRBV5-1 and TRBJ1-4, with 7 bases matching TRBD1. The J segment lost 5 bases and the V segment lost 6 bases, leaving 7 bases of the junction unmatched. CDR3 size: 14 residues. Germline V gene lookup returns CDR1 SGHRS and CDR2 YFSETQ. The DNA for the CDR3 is TGCGCCAGCACCTTCGGGACAGCAAATGAAAAACTGTTTTTT. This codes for CASTFGTANEKLFF.

This CDR3 reads CASSGAQGNYGYTF. Written as DNA, the CDR3 is TGTGCCAGCAGCGGTGCTCAGGGGAACTATGGCTACACCTTC. The genes are TRBV6-5 and TRBJ1-2, with TRBD1 as a possible D gene (6 bases). V was trimmed by 6 bases and J by 2 bases, leaving 13 bases between them. The germline V gene has CDR1 MNHEY and CDR2 SVGAGI. The CDR3 contains 14 residues.

CDR3 nucleotides: TGTGCCAGCAGCTTAGAAGCTTGGGTAGGAGGGTTCTTC. Translated: CASSLEAWVGGFF. This chain links TRBV7-9 with TRBJ2-1; TRBD2 might be the D (5 bases). This CDR3 is built from 13 residues. CDR1 SEHNR and CDR2 FQNEAQ come from the germline V gene (reference sequence). V lost 1 base, J lost 15 bases, and 16 bases lay in between.

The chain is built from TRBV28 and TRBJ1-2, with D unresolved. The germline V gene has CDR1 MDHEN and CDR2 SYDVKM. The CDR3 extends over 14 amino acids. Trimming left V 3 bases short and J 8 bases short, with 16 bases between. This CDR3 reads CASSLSVRLLGYTF. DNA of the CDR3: TGTGCCAGCAGTTTGTCAGTGCGACTCTTAGGCTACACCTTC.

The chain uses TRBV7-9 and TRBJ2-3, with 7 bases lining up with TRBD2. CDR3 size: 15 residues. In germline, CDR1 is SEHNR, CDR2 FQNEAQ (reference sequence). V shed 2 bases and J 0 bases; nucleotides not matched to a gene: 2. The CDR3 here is CASSLSGGSTDTQYF. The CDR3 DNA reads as TGTGCCAGCAGCTTATCCGGGGGGAGCACAGATACGCAGTATTTT.

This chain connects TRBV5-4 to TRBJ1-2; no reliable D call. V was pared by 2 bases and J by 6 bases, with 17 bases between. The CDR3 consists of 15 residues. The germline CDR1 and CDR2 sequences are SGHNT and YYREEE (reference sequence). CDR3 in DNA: TGTGCCAGCAGCTTACCGAACAGAGGGTCTGATGGCTACACCTTC. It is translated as CASSLPNRGSDGYTF.

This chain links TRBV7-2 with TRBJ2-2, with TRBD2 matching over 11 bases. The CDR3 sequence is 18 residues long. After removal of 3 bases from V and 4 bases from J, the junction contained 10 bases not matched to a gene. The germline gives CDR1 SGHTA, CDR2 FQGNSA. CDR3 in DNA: TGTGCCAGCAGCTTTATTTCGACTAGCGGGATTAGCACCGGGGAGCTGTTTTTT. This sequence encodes CASSFISTSGISTGELFF.

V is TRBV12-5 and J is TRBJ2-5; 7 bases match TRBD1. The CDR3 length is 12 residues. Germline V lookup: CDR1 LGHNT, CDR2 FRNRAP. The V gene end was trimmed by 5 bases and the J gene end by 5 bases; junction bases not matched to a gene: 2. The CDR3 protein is CASGQGVETQYF. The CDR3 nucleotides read TGTGCTAGTGGTCAGGGGGTCGAGACCCAGTACTTC.